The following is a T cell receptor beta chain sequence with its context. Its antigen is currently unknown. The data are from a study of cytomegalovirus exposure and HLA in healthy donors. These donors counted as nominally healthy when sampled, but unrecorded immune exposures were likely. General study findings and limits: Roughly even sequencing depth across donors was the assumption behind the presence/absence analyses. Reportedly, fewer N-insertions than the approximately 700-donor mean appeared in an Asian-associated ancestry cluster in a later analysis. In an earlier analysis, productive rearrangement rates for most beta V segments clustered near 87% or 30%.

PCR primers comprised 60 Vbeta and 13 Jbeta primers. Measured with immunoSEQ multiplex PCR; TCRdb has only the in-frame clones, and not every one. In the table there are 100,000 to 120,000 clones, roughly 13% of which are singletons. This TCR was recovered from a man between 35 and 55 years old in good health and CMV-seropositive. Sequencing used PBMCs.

The CDR3 nucleotides read TGCGCCAGCAGCTCGTCCCTAGGGAGTGTGGACTATGGCTACACCTTC. Translated, it gives CASSSSLGSVDYGYTF. V and J are TRBV5-1 and TRBJ1-2; D unclear. Trimming stripped 3 bases from V and 3 bases from J, with 18 bases between. This CDR3 is 16 amino acids long. Per the germline V gene, CDR1 is SGHRS and CDR2 is YFSETQ.